The subject of this entry is one TCR beta chain. Its antigen is undetermined. Reverse transcribed after extraction, RNA yielded cDNA as the sequencing template. Here immunoSEQ multiplex PCR was the method, and the copy in TCRdb shows in-frame clones only, minus some. This table holds under 150,000 clones, approximately 55% found once. Treatment specified: oral pan-JAK inhibitor, 5-10 mg twice daily. Researchers gathered lesional scalp punch biopsies and peripheral blood from patients with alopecia areata. CD4+ and CD8+ T cells were sorted from PBMCs. Trimming shortened V by 0 bases and J by 6 bases, and 12 bases separated the two germline ends. The CDR3 has 14 residues. The V gene's germline CDR1 is SGHNT and CDR2 YYREEE (reference sequence). These data come from a study of CD8+ T cells in alopecia areata. On the study more broadly: In an open-label trial, patients got 5 to 10 mg tofacitinib twice daily. Overall study findings and caveats: Scalp clonality and expanded CD8+ clones among the top 100 showed significant decreases with tofacitinib.

V gene TRBV5-4 combines with J gene TRBJ1-2, with a possible D match to TRBD1 (6 bases). The receptor comes from a human donor with alopecia areata. Sequencing used CD4+ T cells sorted from blood, obtained at week 24, from a patient treated with tofacitinib. The CDR3 DNA follows: TGTGCCAGCAGCTTGGTAAAGGGGGGCCATGGCTACACCTTC. Translating it yields CASSLVKGGHGYTF.